This is a list of T cell receptor beta chains from one sample in a study of cytomegalovirus exposure and HLA in healthy donors. Produced via immunoSEQ multiplex PCR; TCRdb's table is partial and in-frame only. In the table there are fewer than 250,000 clones, 70% to 75% of which are singletons. The sequencing sample was made of PBMCs. The receptor source for this set is a man aged 25 to 40 in good health and CMV-seropositive. Each CDR3 is given with its conserved first and last residue. Fields, in order: CDR3 length, clone size, D gene, J gene, V gene, CDR3 DNA, CDR3 protein. A D gene is named only where the DNA matches it firmly. The listing skips clone size in some rows; elsewhere it reads once, few, many or a size class.

len: 14; abundance: NA; d_gene: NA; j_gene: TRBJ2-7; v_gene: TRBV6-6; CDR3nt: TGTGCCAGCAGTTACTCAGGGGGAATTAACGAGCAGTACTTC; CDR3aa: CASSYSGGINEQYF
len: 15; abundance: NA; d_gene: NA; j_gene: TRBJ2-2; v_gene: TRBV5-1; CDR3nt: TGCGCCAGCAGCTTGGAGGGCAGGGAGGCCGGGGAGCTGTTTTTT; CDR3aa: CASSLEGREAGELFF
len: 13; abundance: NA; d_gene: NA; j_gene: TRBJ2-7; v_gene: TRBV5-5; CDR3nt: TGTGCCAGCAGCTTAACAGTCATCTACGAGCAGTACTTC; CDR3aa: CASSLTVIYEQYF
len: 16; abundance: NA; d_gene: NA; j_gene: TRBJ2-7; v_gene: TRBV27; CDR3nt: TGTGCCAGCAGTTACTCTCCCCGCACTATCGGCCACGAGCAGTACTTC; CDR3aa: CASSYSPRTIGHEQYF
len: 16; abundance: NA; d_gene: TRBD2; j_gene: TRBJ2-7; v_gene: TRBV28; CDR3nt: TGTGCCAGCAGCCAACCGGGACTAGCGGGAGGGTACGAGCAGTACTTC; CDR3aa: CASSQPGLAGGYEQYF
len: 12; abundance: NA; d_gene: NA; j_gene: TRBJ1-2; v_gene: TRBV5-4; CDR3nt: TGTGCCAGCAGTGTGGAACAGGATGGCTACACCTTC; CDR3aa: CASSVEQDGYTF
len: 16; abundance: NA; d_gene: NA; j_gene: TRBJ2-2; v_gene: TRBV30; CDR3nt: TGTGCCTGGAGATCACAGGGATTCGGGAACACCGGGGAGCTGTTTTTT; CDR3aa: CAWRSQGFGNTGELFF
len: 14; abundance: NA; d_gene: NA; j_gene: TRBJ1-6; v_gene: TRBV30; CDR3nt: TGTGCCTGGAGTGTATACGGTCCCAATTCACCCCTCCACTTT; CDR3aa: CAWSVYGPNSPLHF
len: 13; abundance: NA; d_gene: TRBD1; j_gene: TRBJ1-2; v_gene: TRBV6-5; CDR3nt: TGTGCCAGCAGTTCAACAGGGGCAAATGGCTACACCTTC; CDR3aa: CASSSTGANGYTF
len: 14; abundance: NA; d_gene: NA; j_gene: TRBJ2-5; v_gene: TRBV7-2; CDR3nt: TGTGCCAGCAGTTCTCCCCAGGGGAGAGAGACCCAGTACTTC; CDR3aa: CASSSPQGRETQYF
len: 13; abundance: NA; d_gene: NA; j_gene: TRBJ2-7; v_gene: TRBV11-2; CDR3nt: TGTGCCAGCAGCTTAGTACACTCCTACGAGCAGTACTTC; CDR3aa: CASSLVHSYEQYF
len: 13; abundance: once; d_gene: NA; j_gene: TRBJ1-1; v_gene: TRBV5-6; CDR3nt: TGTGCCAGCAGCTTCCTCCTGAACACTGAAGCTTTCTTT; CDR3aa: CASSFLLNTEAFF
len: 15; abundance: NA; d_gene: TRBD1; j_gene: TRBJ1-5; v_gene: TRBV6-5; CDR3nt: TGTGCCAGCAGTCGGACAGGGAAAGGCAATCAGCCCCAGCATTTT; CDR3aa: CASSRTGKGNQPQHF
len: 16; abundance: NA; d_gene: TRBD1; j_gene: TRBJ2-6; v_gene: TRBV14; CDR3nt: TGTGCCAGCAGCCGGGACAGGACCTCTGGGGCCAACGTCCTGACTTTC; CDR3aa: CASSRDRTSGANVLTF
len: 14; abundance: NA; d_gene: TRBD1; j_gene: TRBJ2-7; v_gene: TRBV19; CDR3nt: TGTGCCAGTAGTGCACAGGGGAGTGTAAACGAGCAGTACTTC; CDR3aa: CASSAQGSVNEQYF
len: 12; abundance: NA; d_gene: NA; j_gene: TRBJ1-2; v_gene: TRBV29-1; CDR3nt: TGCAGCGTTGATAGAGGGGGCTATGGCTACACCTTC; CDR3aa: CSVDRGGYGYTF
len: 14; abundance: NA; d_gene: NA; j_gene: TRBJ2-1; v_gene: TRBV9; CDR3nt: TGTGCCAGCAGCCCCGGAGGTAATCACAATGAGCAGTTCTTC; CDR3aa: CASSPGGNHNEQFF
len: 21; abundance: NA; d_gene: TRBD1; j_gene: TRBJ1-2; v_gene: TRBV4-1; CDR3nt: TGCGCCAGCAGCCAAGACGGGACAGGGGGCGGGAGCGGCTCTTCTAACTATGGCTACACCTTC; CDR3aa: CASSQDGTGGGSGSSNYGYTF
len: 14; abundance: few; d_gene: NA; j_gene: TRBJ2-2; v_gene: TRBV5-1; CDR3nt: TGCGCCAGCAGCTTGGAGGCGGCGACCGGGGAGCTGTTTTTT; CDR3aa: CASSLEAATGELFF
len: 15; abundance: NA; d_gene: TRBD2; j_gene: TRBJ2-2; v_gene: TRBV19; CDR3nt: TGTGCCAGTAGTCTCCCGGGGGGGCGGATCGGGGAGCTGTTTTTT; CDR3aa: CASSLPGGRIGELFF
len: 16; abundance: once; d_gene: TRBD1; j_gene: TRBJ1-2; v_gene: TRBV6-1; CDR3nt: TGTGCCAGCAGTGACAACGAATGGGACAGGAACTATGGCTACACCTTC; CDR3aa: CASSDNEWDRNYGYTF
len: 15; abundance: NA; d_gene: TRBD2; j_gene: TRBJ2-3; v_gene: TRBV5-5; CDR3nt: TGTGCCAGCAGCTCGGCGGGGGGACTCACAGATACGCAGTATTTT; CDR3aa: CASSSAGGLTDTQYF
len: 13; abundance: NA; d_gene: NA; j_gene: TRBJ2-1; v_gene: TRBV14; CDR3nt: TGTGCCAGCAGCCAAGTTATGGAGGGTGAGCAGTTCTTC; CDR3aa: CASSQVMEGEQFF
len: 14; abundance: NA; d_gene: TRBD1; j_gene: TRBJ2-1; v_gene: TRBV5-1; CDR3nt: TGCGCCAGCAGCTTCGGGGGACAGGGCCGGGAGCAGTTCTTC; CDR3aa: CASSFGGQGREQFF
len: 15; abundance: NA; d_gene: TRBD2; j_gene: TRBJ2-7; v_gene: TRBV5-8; CDR3nt: TGTGCCAGCAGCTTGTCAGTAGCGGGCCCCTCCGAGCAGTACTTC; CDR3aa: CASSLSVAGPSEQYF
len: 14; abundance: NA; d_gene: TRBD2; j_gene: TRBJ2-5; v_gene: TRBV11-3; CDR3nt: TGTGCCAGCAGTCCTAGCGGGGACCAAGAGACCCAGTACTTC; CDR3aa: CASSPSGDQETQYF
len: 15; abundance: once; d_gene: NA; j_gene: TRBJ2-5; v_gene: TRBV28; CDR3nt: TGTGCCAGCGGTCTTTTCGACAGGCGGCAAGAGACCCAGTACTTC; CDR3aa: CASGLFDRRQETQYF
len: 17; abundance: NA; d_gene: TRBD2; j_gene: TRBJ2-3; v_gene: TRBV7-6; CDR3nt: TGTGCCAGCAGCTTATATCCCGGGACTAGCGGCACAGATACGCAGTATTTT; CDR3aa: CASSLYPGTSGTDTQYF
len: 15; abundance: few; d_gene: NA; j_gene: TRBJ1-1; v_gene: TRBV27; CDR3nt: TGTGCCTCAAGGATAGCGTTTCTTGTTAACACTGAAGCTTTCTTT; CDR3aa: CASRIAFLVNTEAFF
len: 14; abundance: NA; d_gene: TRBD1; j_gene: TRBJ2-5; v_gene: TRBV19; CDR3nt: TGTGCCACCCAGGCGGGACAGGGGGTAGAGACCCAGTACTTC; CDR3aa: CATQAGQGVETQYF
len: 13; abundance: NA; d_gene: NA; j_gene: TRBJ2-3; v_gene: TRBV15; CDR3nt: TGTGCCACCAACCAGGGGCAAGTAGATACGCAGTATTTT; CDR3aa: CATNQGQVDTQYF
len: 14; abundance: NA; d_gene: NA; j_gene: TRBJ1-5; v_gene: TRBV19; CDR3nt: TGTGCCAGTAGTAGACAGGCCGGCAATCAGCCCCAGCATTTT; CDR3aa: CASSRQAGNQPQHF
len: 16; abundance: NA; d_gene: TRBD2; j_gene: TRBJ2-5; v_gene: TRBV11-2; CDR3nt: TGTGCCAGCAGCTTAGTAGCGGGGGGACAAGGGGAGACCCAGTACTTC; CDR3aa: CASSLVAGGQGETQYF
len: 14; abundance: few; d_gene: NA; j_gene: TRBJ2-1; v_gene: TRBV7-6; CDR3nt: TGTGCCAGCAGCTTAGGCGGCCCTTACAATGAGCAGTTCTTC; CDR3aa: CASSLGGPYNEQFF
len: 14; abundance: NA; d_gene: NA; j_gene: TRBJ1-2; v_gene: TRBV18; CDR3nt: TGTGCCAGCTCACCGACACAGGAGTCTCGTGGCTACACCTTC; CDR3aa: CASSPTQESRGYTF
len: 16; abundance: NA; d_gene: TRBD2; j_gene: TRBJ2-3; v_gene: TRBV5-4; CDR3nt: TGTGCCAGCAGGCCCCCTAGCGGGAGGGCCGGAGATACGCAGTATTTT; CDR3aa: CASRPPSGRAGDTQYF
len: 16; abundance: NA; d_gene: TRBD2; j_gene: TRBJ2-5; v_gene: TRBV4-1; CDR3nt: TGCGCCAGCAGCCGGACTAGCGGGGGGACGGGAGAGACCCAGTACTTC; CDR3aa: CASSRTSGGTGETQYF
len: 15; abundance: NA; d_gene: TRBD2; j_gene: TRBJ2-1; v_gene: TRBV4-3; CDR3nt: TGCGCCAGCAGCCAAGGGTGGGGGCGGGGGGATGGGCAGTTCTTC; CDR3aa: CASSQGWGRGDGQFF
len: 16; abundance: NA; d_gene: TRBD2; j_gene: TRBJ2-7; v_gene: TRBV2; CDR3nt: TGTGCCAGCTCCGACCCCGTTGCGGGGGGATACTACGAGCAGTACTTC; CDR3aa: CASSDPVAGGYYEQYF
len: 14; abundance: NA; d_gene: TRBD1; j_gene: TRBJ1-1; v_gene: TRBV5-1; CDR3nt: TGCGCCAGCAGATCGCAGGGGGCCCGCCCAGGAGCTTTCTTT; CDR3aa: CASRSQGARPGAFF
len: 16; abundance: NA; d_gene: NA; j_gene: TRBJ1-3; v_gene: TRBV6-4; CDR3nt: TGTGCCAGCAGTGACTCGGGGGCCCGCTCTGGAAACACCATATATTTT; CDR3aa: CASSDSGARSGNTIYF
len: 17; abundance: once; d_gene: TRBD2; j_gene: TRBJ2-3; v_gene: TRBV9; CDR3nt: TGTGCCAGCAGCCCCCGACCACTAGCGGGAGGCACAGATACGCAGTATTTT; CDR3aa: CASSPRPLAGGTDTQYF
len: 14; abundance: NA; d_gene: NA; j_gene: TRBJ1-5; v_gene: TRBV9; CDR3nt: TGTGCCAGCAGCGCCCGCGGTAGCAATCAGCCCCAGCATTTT; CDR3aa: CASSARGSNQPQHF
len: 13; abundance: NA; d_gene: NA; j_gene: TRBJ2-3; v_gene: TRBV7-2; CDR3nt: TGTGCCAGCAGCGCGGGGGCGGCAGATACGCAGTATTTT; CDR3aa: CASSAGAADTQYF
len: 15; abundance: NA; d_gene: TRBD2; j_gene: TRBJ2-4; v_gene: TRBV18; CDR3nt: TGTGCCAGCTCCCCTAGCGGGGGGGCCAAAAACATTCAGTACTTC; CDR3aa: CASSPSGGAKNIQYF
len: 14; abundance: NA; d_gene: NA; j_gene: TRBJ2-7; v_gene: TRBV5-5; CDR3nt: TGTGCCAGCAGCTTGGTGAGGAAAGACTACGAGCAGTACTTC; CDR3aa: CASSLVRKDYEQYF
len: 14; abundance: NA; d_gene: TRBD2; j_gene: TRBJ2-3; v_gene: TRBV5-1; CDR3nt: TGCGCCAGCAACCAACTAGCGGGCCCCCATACGCAGTATTTT; CDR3aa: CASNQLAGPHTQYF
len: 14; abundance: NA; d_gene: TRBD1; j_gene: TRBJ2-7; v_gene: TRBV28; CDR3nt: TGTGCCAGCAGTTCCGGGACAGGAAAATACGAGCAGTACTTC; CDR3aa: CASSSGTGKYEQYF
len: 18; abundance: NA; d_gene: TRBD1; j_gene: TRBJ1-5; v_gene: TRBV19; CDR3nt: TGTGCCAGTAGTCCTCCGGACAGGACCGATTATAGCAATCAGCCCCAGCATTTT; CDR3aa: CASSPPDRTDYSNQPQHF
len: 15; abundance: once; d_gene: NA; j_gene: TRBJ1-3; v_gene: TRBV19; CDR3nt: TGTGCCAGTAGTACTACGACAGGTTCCGGAAACACCATATATTTT; CDR3aa: CASSTTTGSGNTIYF
len: 17; abundance: NA; d_gene: TRBD2; j_gene: TRBJ2-3; v_gene: TRBV7-2; CDR3nt: TGTGCCAGCAGCTTAGAGAGCCTAGCGGGAGCGTTAGATACGCAGTATTTT; CDR3aa: CASSLESLAGALDTQYF
len: 14; abundance: NA; d_gene: NA; j_gene: TRBJ2-7; v_gene: TRBV5-6; CDR3nt: TGTGCCAGCAGCTTTCTAGGGGTCTCGGGCGAGCAGTACTTC; CDR3aa: CASSFLGVSGEQYF
len: 14; abundance: NA; d_gene: NA; j_gene: TRBJ1-1; v_gene: TRBV28; CDR3nt: TGTGCCAGCACCCCCCCGACAGTTGGCACTGAAGCTTTCTTT; CDR3aa: CASTPPTVGTEAFF